This T cell receptor beta chain was retrieved from a study of post-analysis software for immune sequencing data. Overall study results and limits: Among 5 or 6 TRBV segments more frequent in patients than controls were TRBV5-6, TRBV5-1 and TRBV20-1. Comparison with controls showed significantly lower normalized Chao1 diversity in multiple sclerosis patients.

Points on this clonotype: Its antigen is not identified.

TCR beta libraries were prepared from cDNA with unique molecular identifiers. TCRdb itself ran the PCR reads through MiXCR, one entry per CDR3 protein. This table has approximately 730,000 distinct CDR3 sequences, around 46% appearing once. This CDR3 has 15 residues. The clonotype originates from a girl aged 10-17 years with multiple sclerosis. Sequenced material: blood. The V call is TRBV12-3 or TRBV12-4, the J call TRBJ2-7, with 9 bases lining up with TRBD1. The better agreement between TRBJ2-5 and the DNA end casts doubt on the J call. CDR3 loop: CASSLEGTGKETQYF. The CDR3 DNA sequence: TGTGCCAGCAGTTTAGAGGGGACAGGGAAGGAGACCCAGTACTTC.